This T cell receptor (beta chain) came from a study of cytotoxic CD8 clonotypes in ibrutinib-treated CLL. In the study overall: The patients, about a dozen relapsed/refractory and approximately 16 treatment-naive, included about 17 who were IGHV unmutated. Response samples followed a median about 12 months of treatment, range 6 to 36. Study outcomes and limitations: Clonality increased with ibrutinib response but returned toward baseline at progression.

Per the germline V gene, CDR1 is SEHNR and CDR2 is FQNEAQ (reference sequence). V lost 4 bases to trimming and J lost 6 bases; unmatched junction nucleotides: 3. This CDR3 comprises 14 residues. Only in-frame clones appear in the TCRdb table, and some are missing; sequencing was by immunoSEQ multiplex PCR. This sample has 330,000 or so clones, with 60% to 80% found just once. This clone was seen just once. Its antigen is not known. The receptor was derived from a human donor with chronic lymphocytic leukemia. Source: PBMCs, taken after 36 months of ibrutinib treatment. The genes are TRBV7-9 and TRBJ1-4, with TRBD1 identical over 9 bases. CDR3 region: CASSSRTGDEKLFF. The CDR3 DNA sequence: TGTGCCAGCAGCTCTCGGACAGGGGATGAAAAACTGTTTTTT.